One sample yielded the 19 T cell receptor beta chains listed below, sequenced in a study of T cells in localized non-small cell lung cancer. Clones were sequenced by immunoSEQ multiplex PCR, and TCRdb holds only the in-frame ones, with some missing. The sample holds 20,000 to 25,000 clones, 70% to 90% seen once. The material was peripheral blood mononuclear cells, obtained before any cancer treatment. These receptor sequences come from a woman aged 35-70 years with stage III lung adenocarcinoma.

The rearrangement links TRBV27 to TRBJ2-7; 11 bases are a match to TRBD2. The germline CDR1 and CDR2 sequences are MNHEY and SMNVEV (reference sequence). The trim removed 8 bases at V and 9 bases at J, leaving 15 bases unmatched. There are 15 residues in the CDR3. This CDR3 reads CASSSLAGGPGRQYF. The DNA for the CDR3 is TGTGCCAGCTCCTCTCTAGCGGGAGGTCCCGGACGGCAGTACTTC.

V usage is TRBV5-1 and J usage is TRBJ2-7; D remains unclear. The V gene lost 2 bases and the J gene lost 7 bases, with 7 bases spanning the gap. The germline V gene has CDR1 SGHRS and CDR2 YFSETQ. The CDR3 contains 11 residues. The CDR3 sequence: CASSFTGEQYF. The CDR3 DNA is TGCGCCAGCAGCTTCACGGGTGAGCAGTACTTC.

The chain has TRBV5-4 and TRBJ2-3; D ambiguous. CDR1 SGHNT and CDR2 YYREEE come from the germline V gene (reference sequence). This CDR3 is built from 14 residues. With 2 bases removed from V and 1 base from J, the gap between germline ends came to 8 bases. The CDR3 bases are TGTGCCAGCAGCTTTACACTTGGCACAGATACGCAGTATTTT. It encodes CASSFTLGTDTQYF.

CDR3 nucleotide sequence: TGTGCCAGCTCGCCTACAGGGACAAGAGGGTATGGCTACACCTTC. This encodes CASSPTGTRGYGYTF. The chain has TRBV27 and TRBJ1-2, with D possibly being TRBD1 (6 bases). Per the germline V gene, CDR1 is MNHEY and CDR2 is SMNVEV (reference sequence). This CDR3 spans 15 amino acids. The V and J ends lost 8 bases and 5 bases respectively, with 21 bases between them.

The gene calls are TRBV5-4 and TRBJ2-2; the match to TRBD1 covers 9 bases. The germline V gene encodes CDR1 SGHNT and CDR2 YYREEE (reference sequence). The CDR3 has 16 residues. The junction had 8 bases not matched to a gene; V was cut back by 4 bases and J by 4 bases. CDR3 amino acids: CASSPTGGAGTGELFF. The CDR3 coding sequence is TGTGCCAGCAGCCCAACAGGGGGCGCGGGCACCGGGGAGCTGTTTTTT.

The chain has TRBV5-1 and TRBJ2-1; TRBD2 matches at 13 bases. CDR3 length: 17 amino acids. Germline lookup yields CDR1 SGHRS and CDR2 YFSETQ. V gave up 2 bases and J gave up 9 bases; unmatched junction bases: 11. Here the CDR3 reads CASSFETSGRNRGEQFF. The CDR3 DNA reads as TGCGCCAGCAGCTTCGAGACTAGCGGGAGGAATAGGGGTGAGCAGTTCTTC.

CDR3 region: CASSSNRASYEQYF. The CDR3 DNA follows: TGTGCCAGCAGCTCAAACCGGGCCAGCTACGAGCAGTACTTC. This chain uses TRBV7-2 with TRBJ2-7; D unresolved. The germline CDR1 and CDR2 sequences are SGHTA and FQGNSA. This CDR3 spans 14 amino acids. Trimming took 4 bases from V and 3 from J, leaving 13 bases between them.

V usage is TRBV6-5 and J usage is TRBJ2-3; tentatively, D is TRBD1 or TRBD2 (5 bases each). Trimming left V 0 bases short and J 2 bases short, with 9 bases between. Germline V gene data show CDR1 as MNHEY and CDR2 as SVGAGI. The CDR3 is 15 residues long. The CDR3 here is CASSYSTGTTDTQYF. The CDR3 DNA reads as TGTGCCAGCAGTTACTCGACGGGGACCACAGATACGCAGTATTTT.

The rearrangement joins TRBV11-2 to TRBJ2-5, with a possible D match to TRBD1 (6 bases). Germline loops: CDR1 SGHAT, CDR2 FQNNGV. The V gene lost 0 bases and the J gene lost 1 base, with 12 bases spanning the gap. There are 16 residues in the CDR3. In DNA form, the CDR3 reads TGTGCCAGCAGCTTAGACGCAGGGGCCGTCCAAGAGACCCAGTACTTC. Encoded protein: CASSLDAGAVQETQYF.

The chain employs TRBV19 and TRBJ2-6; tentatively, D is TRBD1 or TRBD2 (5 bases each). There are 16 residues in the CDR3. Per germline, CDR1 LNHDA and CDR2 SQIVND (reference sequence). V was pared by 3 bases and J by 4 bases, with 13 bases between. In DNA form, the CDR3 reads TGTGCCAGTAGTATGGGGACCCTCTCCGGGGCCAACGTCCTGACTTTC. Its protein is CASSMGTLSGANVLTF.

The V call is TRBV6-1, the J call TRBJ2-7, with 7 bases fitting TRBD1. CDR3 length: 15 residues. V shed 4 bases, J shed 3 bases, and the junction held 9 bases outside the gene matches. Germline CDR1 and CDR2: MNHNS and SASEGT. The CDR3 is CASSGSPNRGYEQYF. The CDR3 DNA reads as TGTGCCAGCAGTGGCAGTCCTAACAGGGGCTACGAGCAGTACTTC.

V gene TRBV9 combines with J gene TRBJ1-5; D might be TRBD1 (5 bases). Germline loops: CDR1 SGDLS, CDR2 YYNGEE. V shed 1 base and J shed 5 bases, with 22 bases lying between them. The CDR3 runs 18 residues. The CDR3 region has the DNA TGTGCCAGCAGCGTACGGGGACTCGGCGTAAAGTGCGATCAGCCCCAGCATTTT. This codes for CASSVRGLGVKCDQPQHF. Together with reference TRBV9 and TRBJ1-5, the CDR3 gives the full variable domain: DSGVTQTPKHLITATGQRVTLRCSPRSGDLSVYWYQQSLDQGLQFLIQYYNGEERAKGNILERFSAQQFPDLHSELNLSSLELGDSALYFCASSVRGLGVKCDQPQHFGDGTRLSIL.

This rearrangement joins TRBV27 to TRBJ2-2, with 11 bases identical to TRBD2. CDR1 and CDR2 (germline): MNHEY, SMNVEV (reference sequence). The V gene end was trimmed by 6 bases and the J gene end by 6 bases; junction bases not matched to a gene: 3. The CDR3 is 14 amino acids. CDR3 residues: CASRSGLAAGELFF. In DNA form, the CDR3 reads TGTGCCAGCAGATCGGGACTAGCGGCCGGGGAGCTGTTTTTT.

The chain recombines TRBV4-1 with TRBJ1-5, with D perhaps TRBD1 (6 bases). V lost 1 base, J lost 6 bases, and 16 bases lay in between. Per the germline V gene, CDR1 is MGHRA and CDR2 is YSYEKL. This CDR3 has 16 amino acids. CDR3 DNA sequence: TGCGCCAGCAGCCAAGTCCCGGGGGCTTGGGGTCAGCCCCAGCATTTT. It specifies CASSQVPGAWGQPQHF.

The chain recombines TRBV5-1 with TRBJ2-3; 16 bases are a match to TRBD2. Germline V lookup: CDR1 SGHRS, CDR2 YFSETQ. There are 18 residues in the CDR3. Trimming took 4 bases from V and 2 from J; bases not matched to a gene: 7. In nucleotides, the CDR3 is TGCGCCAGCAGCCCTGGGACTAGCGGGAGGGCCCACACAGATACGCAGTATTTT. Its translation is CASSPGTSGRAHTDTQYF.

The genes are TRBV5-1 and TRBJ1-2; possibly TRBD1 for D (6 bases). The V end lost 3 bases, the J end lost 4 bases, and 10 bases lay between the germline ends. The CDR3 length is 13 residues. CDR1 SGHRS and CDR2 YFSETQ come from the germline V gene. In DNA form, the CDR3 reads TGCGCCAGCAGCTCAACAGGGCCCTATGGCTACACCTTC. This translates into CASSSTGPYGYTF.

The chain employs TRBV4-1 and TRBJ2-5; 7 positions match TRBD1. The J call is doubtful: the DNA matches TRBJ2-7 better. Germline CDR1 MGHRA, CDR2 YSYEKL. This CDR3 is 15 amino acids long. The CDR3 bases are TGCGCCAGCAGCCAAGAAAGGGGGCAACTCTACGAGCAGTACTTC. It is translated as CASSQERGQLYEQYF.

The chain couples TRBV5-4 to TRBJ2-7, with D possibly matching TRBD2 (6 bases). CDR3 length: 14 amino acids. The V end lost 5 bases, the J end lost 5 bases, and 17 bases lay between the germline ends. Germline V gene lookup returns CDR1 SGHNT and CDR2 YYREEE (reference sequence). CDR3 residues: CASSPTGSDHEQYF. The CDR3 region has the DNA TGTGCCAGCAGTCCGACCGGGAGTGATCACGAGCAGTACTTC.

This chain uses TRBV11-1 with TRBJ2-5; D unresolved. The germline gives CDR1 SGHAT, CDR2 FQDESV (reference sequence). This CDR3 has 12 amino acids. The germline V and J ends were trimmed by 2 bases and 4 bases, with 5 bases remaining between them. DNA of the CDR3: TGTGCCAGCAGCTTAAGGTCAGAGACCCAGTACTTC. Translated, it gives CASSLRSETQYF.